A single sample is the source of the 21 T cell receptor beta chains below, sequenced in a study of cytomegalovirus exposure and HLA in healthy donors. The study ran its PCR with 60 Vbeta and 13 Jbeta primers. This table comes from immunoSEQ multiplex PCR, and its TCRdb copy is limited to in-frame clones, with some not included. The repertoire holds around 190,000 clones, with roughly 80% as singletons. The specimen sequenced was PBMCs. All receptors derive from a woman aged 30 to 39 in good health and CMV-seropositive.

J is TRBJ1-3 and V is TRBV27; 7 bases agree with TRBD1. Germline V CDR1 and CDR2: MNHEY, SMNVEV (reference sequence). V lost 5 bases, J lost 4 bases, and 8 bases stayed unmatched. The CDR3 length is 15 residues. This CDR3 is CASSTLGQQGNTIYF. CDR3 bases: TGTGCCAGCAGTACCCTGGGACAGCAGGGAAACACCATATATTTT.

The chain joins TRBV28 to TRBJ2-5, with D possibly TRBD2 on 6 matching bases. The closer fit of TRBJ2-7 to the DNA end suggests the J call may be wrong. Germline CDR1 is MDHEN and CDR2 is SYDVKM. The CDR3 loop spans 12 amino acids. CDR3 in amino acids: CASSRRGYEQYF. CDR3 DNA: TGTGCCAGCAGTCGGCGGGGATACGAGCAGTACTTC.

The chain carries TRBV25-1 and TRBJ2-5; D is possibly TRBD2 (5 bases). The last part of the DNA fits TRBJ2-7 better; the J call may be wrong. The CDR3 totals 11 residues. Germline loops: CDR1 MGHDK, CDR2 SYGVNS. CDR3 in amino acids: CASGLTYEQYF. CDR3 coding DNA: TGTGCCAGTGGACTTACCTACGAGCAGTACTTC.

V gene TRBV28 combines with J gene TRBJ2-5, with a weak D call TRBD2 (6 bases). Judging by the DNA end, TRBJ2-7 fits better; the J call may be wrong. The CDR3 contains 12 residues. Germline loops: CDR1 MDHEN, CDR2 SYDVKM. In DNA form, the CDR3 reads TGTGCCAGCAGCATCGGGAGCTACGAGCAGTACTTC. Encoded protein: CASSIGSYEQYF.

The chain is built from TRBV14 and TRBJ1-2, with D possibly matching TRBD1 (6 bases). Germline assignment: CDR1 SGHDN and CDR2 FVKESK. Trimming removed 5 bases at V and 7 bases at J, with 17 bases between. CDR3 size: 14 residues. The CDR3 here is CASSGSLTGSGYTF. The CDR3 DNA reads as TGTGCCAGCAGCGGAAGCCTAACAGGGTCTGGCTACACCTTC.

The gene calls are TRBV18 and TRBJ1-1; 8 nucleotides match TRBD1. CDR1 and CDR2 from the germline V gene are KGHSH and LQKENI. Losses at the gene ends were 6 bases for V and 3 bases for J; bases not matched to a gene: 9. This CDR3 has 15 amino acids. The CDR3: CASSLGQGGDTEAFF. CDR3 DNA sequence: TGTGCCAGCTCGTTAGGACAGGGTGGAGACACTGAAGCTTTCTTT.

V and J are TRBV7-9 and TRBJ2-4, with TRBD2 matching 13 bases. Trimming at V came to 5 bases and at J to 1 base, leaving 8 bases not matched to a gene. This CDR3 has 18 residues. Per the germline V gene, CDR1 is SEHNR and CDR2 is FQNEAQ (reference sequence). The CDR3 coding sequence is TGTGCCAGCAGCCCCACTAGCGGGAGGGCCGGGGCCAAAAACATTCAGTACTTC. Its translation: CASSPTSGRAGAKNIQYF.

The chain uses TRBV15 and TRBJ1-1; the D is unclear. V was pared by 1 base and J by 0 bases, with 9 bases between. The CDR3 has 15 amino acids. Germline CDR1 reads LNHNV; CDR2 reads YYDKDF (reference sequence). The CDR3 bases are TGTGCCACCAGCAGAGGGTTTAACATGAACACTGAAGCTTTCTTT. Residues: CATSRGFNMNTEAFF.

The genes are TRBV6-1 and TRBJ2-3; TRBD2 agrees at 10 bases. The V and J ends lost 4 bases and 7 bases, in that order; junction bases with no gene match: 2. Germline lookup yields CDR1 MNHNS and CDR2 SASEGT. The CDR3 is made up of 13 amino acids. CDR3 loop: CASSGTSGNTQYF. CDR3 nucleotide sequence: TGTGCCAGCAGTGGGACTAGCGGAAATACGCAGTATTTT.

The CDR3 reads CASSIGGASSYEQYF. Written as DNA, the CDR3 is TGTGCCAGTAGTATCGGAGGGGCGAGCTCCTACGAGCAGTACTTC. This chain links TRBV19 with TRBJ2-7, with D perhaps matching TRBD2 (6 bases). CDR1 and CDR2 from the germline V gene are LNHDA and SQIVND (reference sequence). V was shortened by 3 bases and J by 0 bases, with 12 bases between the two germline ends. The CDR3 spans 15 residues.

This clone was counted between two and nine times. This chain uses TRBV28 with TRBJ2-7; 12 bases are shared with TRBD2. The CDR3 is 15 residues long. CDR1 and CDR2 (germline): MDHEN, SYDVKM. V dropped 6 bases and J dropped 0; count of bases not matched to a gene: 3. CDR3: CASRPGLAGSYEQYF. CDR3 coding DNA: TGTGCCAGCAGACCGGGACTAGCGGGCTCCTACGAGCAGTACTTC.

Only a few counts were recorded for this clone. The J gene is TRBJ2-2, the V gene TRBV5-1, with TRBD1 matching over 9 bases. This CDR3 region has 15 residues. The V and J ends lost 4 bases and 5 bases, in that order; junction bases with no gene match: 6. Germline assignment: CDR1 SGHRS and CDR2 YFSETQ. The CDR3: CASSPGDRDTGELFF. Here the CDR3 DNA reads TGCGCCAGCAGCCCGGGGGACAGGGATACCGGGGAGCTGTTTTTT.

This chain links TRBV9 with TRBJ2-3, with D hard to call. This CDR3 has 14 residues. Germline V gene sequence: CDR1 SGDLS, CDR2 YYNGEE. V was cut by 2 bases and J by 1 base, with 8 bases left in between. CDR3 loop: CASSVELGTDTQYF. CDR3 DNA sequence: TGTGCCAGCAGCGTCGAGCTTGGCACAGATACGCAGTATTTT.

The V call is TRBV6-5, the J call TRBJ2-3; 8 positions match TRBD2. Germline V gene sequence: CDR1 MNHEY, CDR2 SVGAGI. V trimming: 9 bases; J trimming: 3 bases; junction bases outside the gene matches: 8. The CDR3 is made up of 14 amino acids. The CDR3 loop reads CASQRELLTDTQYF. The CDR3 nucleotides are TGTGCCAGTCAGCGGGAGTTATTAACAGATACGCAGTATTTT.

This rearrangement joins TRBV6-5 to TRBJ1-5; 8 bases are a match to TRBD1. Germline CDR1 MNHEY, CDR2 SVGAGI. This CDR3 is built from 13 residues. After removal of 7 bases from V and 7 bases from J, the junction contained 6 bases not matched to a gene. In DNA, the CDR3 is TGTGCCAGCACCTCAAGACAGGGGCAGCCCCAGCATTTT. Translated, it gives CASTSRQGQPQHF.

The rearrangement joins TRBV7-9 to TRBJ1-4; TRBD1 matches at 8 bases. This CDR3 contains 15 residues. V shed 6 bases and J 0 bases; nucleotides not matched to a gene: 3. Germline V gives CDR1 SEHNR, CDR2 FQNEAQ (reference sequence). The CDR3 DNA follows: TGTGCCAGCAGTGCAGGGGGCGCAACTAATGAAAAACTGTTTTTT. Translation gives CASSAGGATNEKLFF. The whole variable domain, remainder taken from reference TRBV7-9 and TRBJ1-4, is DTGVSQNPRHKITKRGQNVTFRCDPISEHNRLYWYRQTLGQGPEFLTYFQNEAQLEKSRLLSDRFSAERPKGSFSTLEIQRTEQGDSAMYLCASSAGGATNEKLFFGSGTQLSVL.

This chain joins TRBV10-1 and TRBJ2-7; perhaps TRBD2 as D (6 bases). V lost 2 bases, J lost 6 bases, and 17 bases lay in between. Germline V lookup: CDR1 WNHNN, CDR2 SYGVQD (reference sequence). The CDR3 is 15 amino acids. CDR3 in DNA: TGCGCCAGCAGTGAGCGGGAGCCCAACACCCGCGAGCAGTACTTC. This translates into CASSEREPNTREQYF.

V is TRBV5-6 and J is TRBJ2-3, with D perhaps matching TRBD2 (5 bases). This CDR3 comprises 12 residues. Germline values: CDR1 SGHDT, CDR2 YYEEEE. V lost 5 bases and J 1 base, leaving 5 bases between the germline ends. CDR3 residues: CASRRGTDTQYF. CDR3 DNA: TGTGCCAGCAGGAGGGGCACAGATACGCAGTATTTT.

The rearrangement links TRBV7-8 to TRBJ1-1; the D gene is possibly TRBD1 (6 bases). Per germline, CDR1 SGHVS and CDR2 FQNEAQ. V was trimmed by 0 bases and J by 5 bases, leaving 13 bases between them. This CDR3 region has 15 residues. In DNA, the CDR3 is TGTGCCAGCAGCTTAGCCCTAGGCAGGGGAACTGAAGCTTTCTTT. Translated: CASSLALGRGTEAFF.

V usage is TRBV7-9 and J usage is TRBJ1-2; D may be TRBD1 (6 bases). The V end was cut by 5 bases, the J end by 4 bases, with 17 bases between. CDR1 and CDR2 (germline): SEHNR, FQNEAQ (reference sequence). The CDR3 is 15 residues long. The CDR3 DNA sequence: TGTGCCAGCAGCCCCCGGGGGGCGCGGGGCTATGGCTACACCTTC. Translation: CASSPRGARGYGYTF.

The chain employs TRBV7-2 and TRBJ2-2; TRBD1 agrees at 9 bases. The germline CDR1 and CDR2 sequences are SGHTA and FQGNSA. The CDR3 runs 15 residues. V lost 4 bases to trimming and J lost 4 bases; unmatched junction nucleotides: 4. The CDR3 DNA sequence: TGTGCCAGCAGCTGGCAGGGACAGGGCACCGGGGAGCTGTTTTTT. Amino acids: CASSWQGQGTGELFF.